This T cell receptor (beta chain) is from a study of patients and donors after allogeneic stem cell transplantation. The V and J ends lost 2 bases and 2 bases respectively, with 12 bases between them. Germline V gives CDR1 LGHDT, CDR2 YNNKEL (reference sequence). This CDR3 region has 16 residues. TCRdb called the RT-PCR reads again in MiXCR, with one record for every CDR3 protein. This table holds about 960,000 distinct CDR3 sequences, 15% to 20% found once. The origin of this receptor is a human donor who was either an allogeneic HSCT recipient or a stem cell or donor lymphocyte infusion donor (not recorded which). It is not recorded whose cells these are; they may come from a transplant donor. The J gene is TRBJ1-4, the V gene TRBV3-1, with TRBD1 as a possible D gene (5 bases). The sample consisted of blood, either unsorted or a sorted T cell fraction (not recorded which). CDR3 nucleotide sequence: TGTGCCAGCAGCCAACGTTGGGGGTCGACTAATGAAAAACTGTTTTTT. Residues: CASSQRWGSTNEKLFF.